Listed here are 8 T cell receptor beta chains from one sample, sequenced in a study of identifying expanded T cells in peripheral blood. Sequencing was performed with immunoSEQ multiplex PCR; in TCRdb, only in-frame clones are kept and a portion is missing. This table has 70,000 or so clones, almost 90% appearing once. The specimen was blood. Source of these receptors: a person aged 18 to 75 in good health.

CDR3 DNA: TGTGCCAGCATGAGTACAGGTCAAGAGACCCAGTACTTC. It yields the protein CASMSTGQETQYF. The chain links TRBV6-1 to TRBJ2-5; D is possibly TRBD1 (5 bases). There are 13 residues in the CDR3. The V and J ends lost 7 bases and 2 bases respectively, with 11 bases between them. CDR1 is MNHNS, CDR2 SASEGT, per germline.

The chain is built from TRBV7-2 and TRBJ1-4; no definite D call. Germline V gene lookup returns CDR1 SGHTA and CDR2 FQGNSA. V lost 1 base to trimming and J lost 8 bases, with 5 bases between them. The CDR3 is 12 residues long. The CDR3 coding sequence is TGTGCCAGCAGCTTAGGAGGGGAAAAACTGTTTTTT. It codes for CASSLGGEKLFF.

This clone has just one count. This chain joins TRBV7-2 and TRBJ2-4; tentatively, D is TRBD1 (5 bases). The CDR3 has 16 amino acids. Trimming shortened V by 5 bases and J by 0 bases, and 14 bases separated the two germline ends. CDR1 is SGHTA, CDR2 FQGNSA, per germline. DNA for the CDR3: TGTGCCAGCAGCACCCGACAGAGAACAGCCAAAAACATTCAGTACTTC. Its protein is CASSTRQRTAKNIQYF.

The CDR3 DNA follows: TGCGCCAGCAGCTTCCTTTCTAAAGGACTCGGGGGAAGGACCGGGGAGCTGTTTTTT. The encoded protein is CASSFLSKGLGGRTGELFF. The genes are TRBV5-1 and TRBJ2-2; perhaps TRBD2 as D (6 bases). Deletions cut 2 bases from V and 5 bases from J, with 25 bases between. Per the germline V gene, CDR1 is SGHRS and CDR2 is YFSETQ. The CDR3 contains 19 residues.

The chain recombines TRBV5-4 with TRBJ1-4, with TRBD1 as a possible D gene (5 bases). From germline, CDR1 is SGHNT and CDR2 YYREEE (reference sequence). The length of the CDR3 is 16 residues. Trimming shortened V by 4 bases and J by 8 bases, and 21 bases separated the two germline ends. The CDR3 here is CASSQNLGTGLEKLFF. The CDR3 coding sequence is TGTGCCAGCAGCCAAAACTTAGGGACGGGTTTGGAAAAACTGTTTTTT.

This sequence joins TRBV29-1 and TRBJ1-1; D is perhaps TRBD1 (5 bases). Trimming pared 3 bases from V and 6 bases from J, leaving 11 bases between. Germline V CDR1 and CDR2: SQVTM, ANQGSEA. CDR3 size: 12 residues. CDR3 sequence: CSVEWGGAEAFF. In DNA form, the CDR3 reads TGCAGCGTTGAGTGGGGAGGGGCTGAAGCTTTCTTT. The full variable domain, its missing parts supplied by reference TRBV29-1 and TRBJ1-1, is SAVISQKPSRDICQRGTSLTIQCQVDSQVTMMFWYRQQPGQSLTLIATANQGSEATYESGFVIDKFPISRPNLTFSTLTVSNMSPEDSSIYLCSVEWGGAEAFFGQGTRLTVV.

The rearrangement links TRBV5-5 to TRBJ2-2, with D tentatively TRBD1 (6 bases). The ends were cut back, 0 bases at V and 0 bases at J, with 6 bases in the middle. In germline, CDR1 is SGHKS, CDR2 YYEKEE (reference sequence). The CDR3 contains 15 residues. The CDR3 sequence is CASSLDRANTGELFF. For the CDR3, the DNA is TGTGCCAGCAGCTTGGACAGGGCGAACACCGGGGAGCTGTTTTTT.

The CDR3 loop is CASSWGNSGREGEQFF. CDR3 coding DNA: TGTGCCAGCAGCTGGGGAAATAGCGGGAGGGAGGGTGAGCAGTTCTTC. V is TRBV5-4 and J is TRBJ2-1; 11 nucleotides align to TRBD2. Germline CDR1 SGHNT, CDR2 YYREEE (reference sequence). The ends lost 3 bases at V and 9 bases at J; junction bases unmatched: 11. The CDR3 is 16 residues long.